The 18 T cell receptor beta chains below come from one sample, sequenced in a study of blood T cells in healthy people across ages (dated by TCRdb to about 2015). Library method: 5' RACE. The sequencing machine was an Illumina HiSeq 2500. A second PCR of roughly 7 to 11 cycles was performed with a sample-barcoded 5' primer and a J-beta primer mix. The public reads were run again by TCRdb, first through fastp at Q25 and then through MiXCR, and only productive beta chains were kept. CDR3 protein sequences are deduplicated, and each keeps its most common genes and DNA. The sample table lists fewer than 2,000,000 distinct CDR3 sequences, roughly 30% of them with a count of one. The ten most abundant clones make up approximately 11% of the sample. Source material: blood. The receptors here all came from a woman aged 30 to 39 in good health.

This clonotype has only a few counts. This chain links TRBV15 with TRBJ1-4; D remains unclear. From germline, CDR1 is LNHNV and CDR2 YYDKDF (reference sequence). The V end lost 5 bases, the J end lost 7 bases, and 14 bases lay between the germline ends. The CDR3 is 14 residues long. This CDR3 is CATSGMVSGEKLFF. Written as DNA, the CDR3 is TGTGCCACCAGCGGGATGGTGTCAGGTGAAAAACTGTTTTTT.

The chain joins TRBV28 to TRBJ2-4, with D maybe TRBD2 (6 bases). The CDR3 has 14 amino acids. V gave up 6 bases and J gave up 4 bases, with 13 bases separating them. Per the germline V gene, CDR1 is MDHEN and CDR2 is SYDVKM. In nucleotides, the CDR3 is TGTGCCAGCAGGGGGACTGGCGAAAAAAACATTCAGTACTTC. This encodes CASRGTGEKNIQYF.

The chain links TRBV27 to TRBJ2-1; a possible D gene is TRBD2 (6 bases). This CDR3 region has 15 residues. Germline CDR1 is MNHEY and CDR2 is SMNVEV (reference sequence). Trimming pared 3 bases from V and 3 bases from J, leaving 12 bases between. The CDR3 DNA sequence: TGTGCCAGCAGTTTCGGGGGAGAGTTCTACAATGAGCAGTTCTTC. The encoded protein is CASSFGGEFYNEQFF.

This clonotype has more than one count but fewer than ten. This chain links TRBV29-1 with TRBJ2-7; 11 nucleotides match TRBD1. Germline lookup yields CDR1 SQVTM and CDR2 ANQGSEA. This CDR3 is built from 13 residues. The V segment lost 7 bases and the J segment 7 bases; nucleotides outside the gene matches: 9. The CDR3 protein is CSAGQGAGSEQYF. CDR3 sequence (DNA): TGCAGCGCCGGACAGGGGGCTGGAAGTGAGCAGTACTTC.

This clonotype was seen just once. V usage is TRBV5-5 and J usage is TRBJ2-1; unclear D gene. Germline V gene sequence: CDR1 SGHKS, CDR2 YYEKEE (reference sequence). Trimming removed 6 bases at V and 4 bases at J, with 8 bases between. The CDR3 length is 12 residues. The CDR3 is CASTFGYNEQFF. CDR3 nucleotides: TGTGCCAGCACCTTCGGTTACAATGAGCAGTTCTTC. The variable domain in full, completed from reference TRBV5-5 and TRBJ2-1, reads DAGVTQSPTHLIKTRGQQVTLRCSPISGHKSVSWYQQVLGQGPQFIFQYYEKEERGRGNFPDRFSARQFPNYSSELNVNALLLGDSALYLCASTFGYNEQFFGPGTRLTVL.

The chain has TRBV20-1 and TRBJ2-7, with TRBD1 matching 10 bases. Germline-derived CDR1 and CDR2 are DFQATT and SNEGSKA (reference sequence). CDR3 size: 14 residues. After removal of 4 bases from V and 9 bases from J, the junction contained 12 bases not matched to a gene. The CDR3 loop is CSATTDRGRPGQYF. DNA of the CDR3: TGCAGTGCTACCACCGACAGGGGGCGCCCTGGGCAGTACTTC.

The rearrangement joins TRBV10-3 to TRBJ2-7; 8 bases align to TRBD2. This CDR3 has 20 residues. Trimming at V came to 8 bases and at J to 2 bases, leaving 26 bases not matched to a gene. The germline V gene encodes CDR1 ENHRY and CDR2 SYGVKD. As DNA, the CDR3 is TGTGCCATCTCGAGACCATGGGACTCTGGGTTAACGGGAGGGACCTACGAGCAGTACTTC. Residues: CAISRPWDSGLTGGTYEQYF.

The rearrangement links TRBV2 to TRBJ2-1; no reliable D call. This CDR3 has 13 residues. CDR1 and CDR2 (germline): SNHLY, FYNNEI. V shed 1 base and J shed 6 bases, with 7 bases lying between them. The CDR3 is CASSEGYSNEQFF. As DNA, the CDR3 is TGTGCCAGCAGTGAAGGGTACAGCAATGAGCAGTTCTTC.

J is TRBJ2-7 and V is TRBV29-1; 8 positions match TRBD2. V shed 6 bases and J 7 bases; nucleotides not matched to a gene: 17. CDR1 and CDR2 (germline): SQVTM, ANQGSEA. The CDR3 is 15 residues long. CDR3 bases: TGCAGCGTCTCCGGGACTAGAGACTCCTACAATGAGCAGTACTTC. This gives the protein CSVSGTRDSYNEQYF.

This clonotype appeared a few times. This chain connects TRBV20-1 to TRBJ2-5, with 7 bases that match TRBD2. V lost 1 base and J lost 0; bases outside the gene matches: 8. Germline V gene lookup returns CDR1 DFQATT and CDR2 SNEGSKA (reference sequence). The CDR3 loop spans 16 amino acids. CDR3 DNA: TGCAGTGCTAGAGGCGGGAGAACTTCATACCAAGAGACCCAGTACTTC. Amino acid sequence: CSARGGRTSYQETQYF.

To note about this clonotype: This may be a read error: a much more frequent sequence differs by one nucleotide. Lacking the conserved final phenylalanine or tryptophan, this CDR3 likely reflects a read error. The chain has TRBV7-2 and TRBJ2-7, with no clear D. The CDR3 is 12 amino acids. Trimming removed 4 bases from V and 6 bases from J, with 10 bases in between. CDR1 is SGHTA and CDR2 is FQGNSA in the germline V gene. In nucleotides, the CDR3 is TGTGCCAGCAGCTCCACCGGGCGCGAGCAGTACTGC. This sequence encodes CASSSTGREQYC.

The gene calls are TRBV3-1 and TRBJ2-3; D not certain. The CDR3 has 14 amino acids. Germline lookup yields CDR1 LGHDT and CDR2 YNNKEL (reference sequence). The ends were cut back, 1 base at V and 2 bases at J, with 7 bases in the middle. The CDR3 nucleotides read TGTGCCAGCAGCCAAGCGGTTTTCACAGATACGCAGTATTTT. This sequence encodes CASSQAVFTDTQYF.

Many counts were recorded for this clonotype. This sequence joins TRBV12-3 or TRBV12-4 and TRBJ2-7, with D perhaps matching TRBD1 (6 bases). The CDR3 spans 12 residues. V was trimmed by 5 bases and J by 5 bases, leaving 10 bases between them. CDR3 bases: TGTGCCAGCAGTATATACAGGGACGAGCAGTACTTC. Encoded protein: CASSIYRDEQYF.

The J gene is TRBJ2-3, the V gene TRBV20-1; D is ambiguous. V shed 2 bases and J shed 0 bases, with 15 bases lying between them. The CDR3 contains 16 residues. CDR1 is DFQATT, CDR2 SNEGSKA, per germline (reference sequence). CDR3 in DNA: TGCAGTGCTAGATCGATCGGTGGGGTAAGCACAGATACGCAGTATTTT. It encodes CSARSIGGVSTDTQYF.

This clonotype was counted a few times. CDR3 protein: CASSPGQDVNEQYF. CDR3 bases: TGCGCCAGCAGCCCGGGACAGGATGTGAACGAGCAGTACTTC. The J gene is TRBJ2-7, the V gene TRBV5-1; 8 nucleotides line up with TRBD1. J lost 5 bases, V lost 4 bases, and 8 bases had no gene match. This CDR3 has 14 residues. The germline V gene encodes CDR1 SGHRS and CDR2 YFSETQ.

V usage is TRBV7-6 and J usage is TRBJ2-5; D might be TRBD2 (5 bases). Germline CDR1 reads SGHVS; CDR2 reads FNYEAQ. V lost 5 bases and J lost 1, with 14 bases in between. The CDR3 contains 15 residues. The CDR3 spells CASSPSRSSQETQYF. CDR3 DNA: TGTGCCAGCAGCCCTAGCAGGAGCAGCCAAGAGACCCAGTACTTC.

V and J are TRBV20-1 and TRBJ2-5, with TRBD2 identical over 8 bases. The CDR3 consists of 18 residues. CDR1 and CDR2 from the germline V gene are DFQATT and SNEGSKA (reference sequence). Germline trimming cut 4 bases from V and 0 bases from J; bases unmatched to any gene: 16. CDR3 bases: TGCAGTGCTATGGTCGCCCCGGAAAGCGGGGGTCACCAAGAGACCCAGTACTTC. Its protein is CSAMVAPESGGHQETQYF.

There are a few counts of this clonotype. The rearrangement uses TRBV20-1 and TRBJ1-6; 7 bases match TRBD1. This CDR3 has 16 residues. The V gene end was trimmed by 6 bases and the J gene end by 0 bases; junction bases not matched to a gene: 8. Looked up from germline, CDR1 is DFQATT and CDR2 is SNEGSKA (reference sequence). CDR3 bases: TGCAGTGCGGCCGACAGGGCAAGCTCCTATAATTCACCCCTCCACTTT. Its translation: CSAADRASSYNSPLHF.